The 16 T cell receptor beta chains below were found in one sample sequenced in a study of molecular identifiers for immune sequencing clone quantification. Via MiXCR, TCRdb re-called the PCR reads, giving one row per CDR3 protein. The data show hundreds of thousands of distinct CDR3 sequences, about 25% seen once. The sample consisted of naive CD8+ T cells from blood, with Jurkat cell RNA spiked in. Subset here: FACS-sorted CD8+CD4-CCR7+CD45RA+ naive T cells. These receptors were obtained from a human donor in good health. Some libraries in this study had Jurkat cell RNA spiked in.

This clonotype was found many times. V usage is TRBV7-9 and J usage is TRBJ1-5, with D uncertain. V lost 1 base and J 9 bases, leaving 7 bases between the germline ends. CDR1 SEHNR and CDR2 FQNEAQ come from the germline V gene (reference sequence). The CDR3 totals 12 residues. The CDR3 region has the DNA TGTGCCAGCAGCTTAGTCGAGACGCCCCAGCATTTT. Its translation: CASSLVETPQHF.

As to this clonotype: This sequence may be a read error, since a much larger clone differs from it by one base. J is TRBJ1-1 and V is TRBV4-3, with D unclear. Per germline, CDR1 LGHNA and CDR2 YSLEER. Trimming took off 0 bases at V and 7 bases at J, with 15 bases between the two ends. The CDR3 length is 15 residues. The CDR3 reads CASSQDPGMPYEAFF. CDR3 nucleotides: TGCGCCAGCAGCCAAGATCCGGGTATGCCTTATGAAGCTTTCTTT.

This clonotype was seen at least ten times. The V and J genes are TRBV7-9 and TRBJ1-1; no firm D call. The CDR3 contains 15 residues. Germline-derived CDR1 and CDR2 are SEHNR and FQNEAQ (reference sequence). Trimming shortened V by 0 bases and J by 11 bases, and 19 bases separated the two germline ends. As DNA, the CDR3 is TGTGCCAGCAGCTTAGCGCTTGTTGGACCTCCTGGGGCTTTCTTT. Protein product: CASSLALVGPPGAFF.

This clonotype was counted a few times. The chain has TRBV4-1 and TRBJ2-7; tentative D call: TRBD2 (5 bases). Germline lookup yields CDR1 MGHRA and CDR2 YSYEKL. This CDR3 contains 14 residues. V was trimmed by 0 bases and J by 6 bases, leaving 12 bases between them. Here the CDR3 reads CASSQEIRGREQYF. The CDR3 DNA sequence: TGCGCCAGCAGCCAAGAAATCAGAGGGCGCGAGCAGTACTTC.

Concerning this clonotype itself: Germline and junction disagree at one end, which may indicate a read error. V gene TRBV7-9 combines with J gene TRBJ1-1, with TRBD1 as a possible D gene (5 bases). The CDR3 is 14 amino acids. Per the germline V gene, CDR1 is SEHNR and CDR2 is FQNEAQ (reference sequence). CDR3 in amino acids: CASSSGPWGPEALF. In DNA form, the CDR3 reads TGTGCCAGCAGCTCCGGGCCCTGGGGCCCTGAAGCTCTCTTT.

As regards this clonotype: It may be a read error: a sequence one base away is much more abundant. The chain recombines TRBV6-2 or TRBV6-3 with TRBJ1-1; D unclear. CDR1 and CDR2 from the germline V gene are MNHEY and SVGEGT. This CDR3 comprises 13 residues. CDR3 sequence: CASSTTGNTEAYF. DNA for the CDR3: TGTGCCAGCAGCACTACCGGGAACACTGAAGCTTACTTT.

This clonotype was detected many times. The chain employs TRBV5-1 and TRBJ2-3, with 8 bases fitting TRBD2. The CDR3 has 15 residues. Germline V lookup: CDR1 SGHRS, CDR2 YFSETQ. J lost 0 bases, V lost 3 bases, and 3 bases had no gene match. CDR3 amino acids: CASSSGLASTDTQYF. The CDR3 DNA sequence: TGCGCCAGCAGCTCTGGACTAGCTAGCACAGATACGCAGTATTTT.

On this clonotype: A much larger clone lies one base from this, so it may be a read error. The chain carries TRBV7-9 and TRBJ2-5; D gene unclear. Germline V gives CDR1 SEHNR, CDR2 FQNEAQ (reference sequence). Trimming took off 4 bases at V and 3 bases at J, with 15 bases between the two ends. The CDR3 sequence is 15 residues long. The chain's CDR3 is CASSSGPGTEETQYF. The CDR3 DNA reads as TGTGCCAGCAGCTCCGGTCCGGGTACTGAAGAGACCCAGTACTTC.

This clonotype occurred many times. The chain couples TRBV15 to TRBJ2-4, with D possibly being TRBD2 (6 bases). The germline V gene encodes CDR1 LNHNV and CDR2 YYDKDF (reference sequence). CDR3 length equals 19 residues. Deletions cut 0 bases from V and 1 base from J, with 19 bases between. The CDR3 here is CATSRDGGGEWDAKNIQYF. The DNA for the CDR3 is TGTGCCACCAGCAGAGATGGTGGCGGGGAATGGGACGCCAAAAACATTCAGTACTTC.

This clonotype was seen repeatedly, ten times or more. This chain uses TRBV24-1 with TRBJ2-2; a possible D gene is TRBD2 (6 bases). Trimming pared 1 base from V and 4 bases from J, leaving 9 bases between. The CDR3 is 15 residues long. The germline gives CDR1 KGHDR, CDR2 SFDVKD. CDR3 DNA sequence: TGTGCCACCAGTGATTTCGGTAGCGGCACCGGGGAGCTGTTTTTT. Amino acid sequence: CATSDFGSGTGELFF.

As for this clonotype: Given a much more abundant clone one base away, this may be a read error. This chain links TRBV19 with TRBJ2-7; TRBD2 matches at 7 bases. Trimming removed 5 bases from V and 2 bases from J; junction bases left unmatched: 12. This CDR3 is built from 16 residues. Germline V gene sequence: CDR1 LNHDA, CDR2 SQIVND (reference sequence). This CDR3 reads CASSPKGGNTAYEQYF. The CDR3 nucleotides read TGTGCCAGTAGTCCCAAGGGAGGGAACACTGCCTACGAGCAGTACTTC.

V usage is TRBV12-3 or TRBV12-4 and J usage is TRBJ2-2, with no clear D. Trimming took off 5 bases at V and 7 bases at J, with 11 bases between the two ends. The length of the CDR3 is 13 residues. CDR3 bases: TGTGCCAGCAGTCCCCCCGTGGGCGGGGAGCTGTTTTTT. Amino acid sequence: CASSPPVGGELFF.

With regard to this clonotype: Just one base apart from a much larger clone, this may be a read error. This rearrangement joins TRBV6-2 or TRBV6-3 to TRBJ2-3, with TRBD2 identical over 7 bases. The germline CDR1 and CDR2 sequences are MNHEY and SVGEGT. This CDR3 is built from 14 residues. Written as DNA, the CDR3 is TGTGACAGCAGCCGCGGGAGAAGGTCAGATACGCAGTATTTT. Translated, it gives CDSSRGRRSDTQYF.

For this clonotype: Possible read error: a much larger clone is one base away. The gene calls are TRBV30 and TRBJ2-3, with 8 bases identical to TRBD1. From germline, CDR1 is GTSNPN and CDR2 SVGIG (reference sequence). This CDR3 has 16 residues. CDR3 protein: CAWSYGQGLVGDPQYF. DNA of the CDR3: TGTGCCTGGAGTTATGGACAGGGATTAGTTGGAGATCCGCAGTATTTT. The full variable domain, rest sourced from reference TRBV30 and TRBJ2-3, is SQTIHQWPATLVQPVGSPLSLECTVEGTSNPNLYWYRQAAGRGLQLLFYSVGIGQISSEVPQNLSASRPQDRQFILSSKKLLLSDSGFYLCAWSYGQGLVGDPQYFGPGTRLTVL.

The V and J genes are TRBV7-7 and TRBJ2-5, with 7 bases aligning to TRBD1. This CDR3 is built from 14 residues. V lost 5 bases to trimming and J lost 4 bases; unmatched junction nucleotides: 7. Germline loops: CDR1 SSHAT, CDR2 FNYEAQ (reference sequence). CDR3 DNA: TGTGCCAGCAGCCCAAACAGGGGTGGAGAGACCCAGTACTTC. Translation gives CASSPNRGGETQYF.

This clonotype was seen at least ten times. The chain joins TRBV2 to TRBJ2-7; maybe TRBD1 (5 bases). Germline CDR1 SNHLY, CDR2 FYNNEI. V was shortened by 6 bases and J by 0 bases, with 12 bases between the two germline ends. The CDR3 sequence is 14 residues long. This chain's CDR3 is CASRTPGYSYEQYF. In DNA form, the CDR3 reads TGTGCCAGCAGGACCCCAGGGTACTCCTACGAGCAGTACTTC.